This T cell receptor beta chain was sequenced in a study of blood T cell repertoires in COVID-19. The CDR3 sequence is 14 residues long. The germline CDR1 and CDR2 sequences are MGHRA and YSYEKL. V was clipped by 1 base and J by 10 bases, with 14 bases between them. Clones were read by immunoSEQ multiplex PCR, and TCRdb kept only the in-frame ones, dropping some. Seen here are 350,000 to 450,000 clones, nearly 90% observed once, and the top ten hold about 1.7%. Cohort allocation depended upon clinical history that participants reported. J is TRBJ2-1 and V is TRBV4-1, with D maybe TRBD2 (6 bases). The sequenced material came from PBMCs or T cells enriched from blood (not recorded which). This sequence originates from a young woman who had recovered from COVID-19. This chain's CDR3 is CASSQADGGVEQFF. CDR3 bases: TGCGCCAGCAGCCAAGCGGACGGCGGGGTAGAGCAGTTCTTC.